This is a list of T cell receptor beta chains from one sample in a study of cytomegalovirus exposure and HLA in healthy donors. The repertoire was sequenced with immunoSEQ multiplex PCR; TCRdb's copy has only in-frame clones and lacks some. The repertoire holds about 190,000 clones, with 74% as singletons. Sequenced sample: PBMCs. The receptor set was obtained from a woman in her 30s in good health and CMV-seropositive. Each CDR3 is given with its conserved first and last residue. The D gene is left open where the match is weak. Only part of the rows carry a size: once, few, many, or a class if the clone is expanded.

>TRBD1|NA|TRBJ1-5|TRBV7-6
TGTGCCAGCAGCTTAGTTGCGCGACAGGGAAGCAATCAGCCCCAGCATTTT
CASSLVARQGSNQPQHF
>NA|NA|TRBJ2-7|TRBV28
TGTGCCAGCGAGGGAGCCTCCGGATCCTACGAGCAGTACTTC
CASEGASGSYEQYF
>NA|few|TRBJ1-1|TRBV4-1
TGCGCCAGCAGCCAAGATGCCCAGGGCACTGAAGCTTTCTTT
CASSQDAQGTEAFF
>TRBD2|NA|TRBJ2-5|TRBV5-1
TGCGCCAGCACCCTCTCATGGGAGGGCCAAAGAGAGCAGTACTTC
CASTLSWEGQREQYF
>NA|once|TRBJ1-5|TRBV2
TGTGCCAGCAGTGAATACACGGGAGTCTCTCAGCCCCAGCATTTT
CASSEYTGVSQPQHF
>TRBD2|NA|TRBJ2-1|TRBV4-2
TGTGCCAGCAGCCTCAGACTAGCGGGGTATCAGGACAATGAGCAGTTCTTC
CASSLRLAGYQDNEQFF
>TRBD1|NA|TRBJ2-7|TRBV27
TGTGCCAGCAGTATACAGGGGCCGGGGTACGAGCAGTACTTC
CASSIQGPGYEQYF
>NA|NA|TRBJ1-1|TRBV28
TGTGCCAGCAGTTTAAACAGAAACATGAACACTGAAGCTTTCTTT
CASSLNRNMNTEAFF
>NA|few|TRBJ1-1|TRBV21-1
TGTGCCAGCAGCAAGAGAGGAGGGAACACTGAAGCTTTCTTT
CASSKRGGNTEAFF
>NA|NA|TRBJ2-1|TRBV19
TGTGCCAGTAGTGTTAGCTCCCACTCCTACAATGAGCAGTTCTTC
CASSVSSHSYNEQFF
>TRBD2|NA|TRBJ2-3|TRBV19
TGTGCCAGTAGTATAGAGTCGGGGGGGACTAGCGGGATTTCAGATACGCAGTATTTT
CASSIESGGTSGISDTQYF
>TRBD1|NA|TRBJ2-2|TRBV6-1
TGTGCCAGCAGTGGACAGGGGAACACCGGGGAGCTGTTTTTT
CASSGQGNTGELFF
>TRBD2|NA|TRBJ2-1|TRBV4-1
TGCGCCAGCAGCCAACCGCGGGGGAGTGAGCAGTTCTTC
CASSQPRGSEQFF
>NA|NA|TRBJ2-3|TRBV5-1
TGCGCCAGCAGCTTAGTAGGGAGCTCAGATACGCAGTATTTT
CASSLVGSSDTQYF
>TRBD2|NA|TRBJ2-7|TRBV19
TGTGCCAGTAGTCCCTTCCCGACAGGAGGACTAGCGGGAGATACCTACGAGCAGTACTTC
CASSPFPTGGLAGDTYEQYF
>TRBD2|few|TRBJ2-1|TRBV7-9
TGTGCCAGCAGCCACACTAGCGGAGGTGGGGATGAGCAGTTCTTC
CASSHTSGGGDEQFF
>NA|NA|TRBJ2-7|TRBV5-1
TGCGCCAGCAGCTCACAGGATGCCTACGAGCAGTACTTC
CASSSQDAYEQYF
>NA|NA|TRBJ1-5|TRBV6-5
TGTGCCAGCAGGCGGAATAGCAATCAGCCCCAGCATTTT
CASRRNSNQPQHF
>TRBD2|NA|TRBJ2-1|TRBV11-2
TGTGCCAGCAGTCTGACTAGCGGGAGACTGGGTGAGCAGTTCTTC
CASSLTSGRLGEQFF
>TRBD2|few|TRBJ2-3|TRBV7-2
TGTGCCAGCAGCCCGGGGACTAGCGGGGGCACAGATACGCAGTATTTT
CASSPGTSGGTDTQYF
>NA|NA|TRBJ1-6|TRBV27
TGTGCCAGCAGTTTAGACACTCCGATTAATAATTCACCCCTCCACTTT
CASSLDTPINNSPLHF
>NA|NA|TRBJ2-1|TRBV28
TGTGCCAGCACCTCAGGGGTGAGCTCCTACAATGAGCAGTTCTTC
CASTSGVSSYNEQFF
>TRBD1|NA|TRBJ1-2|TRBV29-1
TGCAGCGTTGCGGGACAGGACCATGGCTACACCTTC
CSVAGQDHGYTF
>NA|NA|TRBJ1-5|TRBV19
TGTGCCACCAGAGACAGGAACAATCAGCCCCAGCATTTT
CATRDRNNQPQHF
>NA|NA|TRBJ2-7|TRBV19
TGTGCCAGTAGTCCCGGACACGGTTATTCCTACGAGCAGTACTTC
CASSPGHGYSYEQYF
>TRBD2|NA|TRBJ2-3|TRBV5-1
TGCGCCAGCAGATACGGACTAGCGGGAGAGTCAGATACGCAGTATTTT
CASRYGLAGESDTQYF
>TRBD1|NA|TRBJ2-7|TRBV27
TGTGCCAGCAGTTCCCCGATCTGGGACAGCTCCTACGAGCAGTACTTC
CASSSPIWDSSYEQYF
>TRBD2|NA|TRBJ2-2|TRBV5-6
TGTGCCAGCAGCTTGGAGCTAGCGGGAACCACCGGGGAGCTGTTTTTT
CASSLELAGTTGELFF
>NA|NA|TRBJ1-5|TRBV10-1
TGCGCCAGCAGTAGACAGCGTAATCAGCCCCAGCATTTT
CASSRQRNQPQHF
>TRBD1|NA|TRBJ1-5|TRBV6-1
TGTGCCAGCAGTGAATGGGGACAGGGCGATCAGCCCCAGCATTTT
CASSEWGQGDQPQHF
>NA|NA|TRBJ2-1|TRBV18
TGTGCCAGCTCACCCGAACCTGTGACTAGTCACTACAATGAGCAGTTCTTC
CASSPEPVTSHYNEQFF
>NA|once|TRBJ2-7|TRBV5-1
TGCGCCAGCAGCTTGGTCACAGGGGGGGCCTACGAGCAGTACTTC
CASSLVTGGAYEQYF
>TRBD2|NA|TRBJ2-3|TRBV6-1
TGTGCTTCACGCGGGAGGATCACAGATACGCAGTATTTT
CASRGRITDTQYF
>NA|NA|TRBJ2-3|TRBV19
TGTGCCAGTAGTGGTTGGAGCGATACGCAGTATTTT
CASSGWSDTQYF
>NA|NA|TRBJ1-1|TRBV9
TGTGCCAGCAGCTCCGTGGAGGGAAGTAGTGAAGCTTTCTTT
CASSSVEGSSEAFF
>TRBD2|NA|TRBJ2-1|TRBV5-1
TGCGCCAGCAGCTTGGGGGTCAGCGGGAGCCCCGGTGAGCAGTTCTTC
CASSLGVSGSPGEQFF
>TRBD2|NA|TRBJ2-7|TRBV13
TGTGCCAGCAGCCCGTGGGAGGGGAAGGAGCAGTACTTC
CASSPWEGKEQYF
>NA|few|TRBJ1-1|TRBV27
TGTGCCAGTACCTACTCCGGGGGCACTGAAGCTTTCTTT
CASTYSGGTEAFF
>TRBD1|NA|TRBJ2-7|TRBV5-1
TGCGCCAGCAAAAGATCCGCCCGAGACAGGGGAAGGGGCTACGAGCAGTACTTC
CASKRSARDRGRGYEQYF
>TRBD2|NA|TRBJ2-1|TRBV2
TGTGCCAGCAGTGAAGGTGCTAGCGGTTTCGCCAATGAGCAGTTCTTC
CASSEGASGFANEQFF
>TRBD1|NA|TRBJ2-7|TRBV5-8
TGTGCCAGCAGCTCGTTAGGACAGGGGAAGTACGAGCAGTACTTC
CASSSLGQGKYEQYF
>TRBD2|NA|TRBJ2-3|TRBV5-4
TGTGCCAGCAGCCCCTCCTCTAGCGGGGGCTGGCGCACAGATACGCAGTATTTT
CASSPSSSGGWRTDTQYF
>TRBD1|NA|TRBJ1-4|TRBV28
TGTGCCAGCAGCCGACAGGGAGTAGTTGGTGAAAAACTGTTTTTT
CASSRQGVVGEKLFF
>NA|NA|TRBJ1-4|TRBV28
TGTGCCAGCAGTTTATACCCAGTAATTAATGAAAAACTGTTTTTT
CASSLYPVINEKLFF
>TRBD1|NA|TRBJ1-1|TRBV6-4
TGTGCCAGCAGTGACGGGACAGGGGGCCGTCGGGCTTTCTTT
CASSDGTGGRRAFF
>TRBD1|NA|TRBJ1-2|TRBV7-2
TGTGCCAGCAGCTTACGGACAGGGCAAGATTACGAAACTAACTATGGCTACACCTTC
CASSLRTGQDYETNYGYTF
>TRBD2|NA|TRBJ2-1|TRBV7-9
TGTGCCAGCAGCTTAACGAGCGGGAGGAGTTGGGAGCAGTTCTTC
CASSLTSGRSWEQFF
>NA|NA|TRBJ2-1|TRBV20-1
TGCAGTCTGACACTAGTGGCTAAAGTCGTCTTC
CSLTLVAKVVF
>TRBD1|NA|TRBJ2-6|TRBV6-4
TGTGCCAGCAGTGACAGGGGGCTGGGGGCCAACGTCCTGACTTTC
CASSDRGLGANVLTF
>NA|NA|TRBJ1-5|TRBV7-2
TGTGCCAGCAGCCTGTCCAGGGTTGATCAGCCCCAGCATTTT
CASSLSRVDQPQHF
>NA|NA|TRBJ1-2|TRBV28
TGTGCCAGCAGTTCGGACACTTATGGCTACACCTTC
CASSSDTYGYTF
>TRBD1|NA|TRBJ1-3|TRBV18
TGTGCCAGTACACAGGGGTCTGGAAACACCATATATTTT
CASTQGSGNTIYF
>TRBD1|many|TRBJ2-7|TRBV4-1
TGCGCCAGCAGCCAAGATAATATGGACAGGGCGAGGCAGTACTTC
CASSQDNMDRARQYF